Each of the 29 T cell receptor beta chains below was sequenced from the same sample in a study of breast tumors, draining lymph nodes, adjacent tissues (dated by TCRdb to 2016 to 2017). The library was made by multiplex PCR. Sequencing took place on an Illumina HiSeq 2000. TCRdb applied fastp at Q25 and MiXCR to the public reads, then kept only in-frame beta chains. Records with the same CDR3 protein are collapsed into one entry carrying the most frequent genes and DNA. The sample data list 200,000 or so distinct CDR3 sequences, and over 25% of these were observed just once. The ten largest make up 4.3% of the sample. Lymph node samples came from the axillary draining lymph nodes of breast cancer patients. The sequencing input was axillary lymph node tissue. All receptors come from a female donor with breast cancer. Some clones in this sample may be carry-over from other donors' samples.

This clonotype was seen many times. This rearrangement joins TRBV15 to TRBJ2-5, with unresolved D. The CDR3 extends over 12 amino acids. The germline CDR1 and CDR2 sequences are LNHNV and YYDKDF (reference sequence). V was shortened by 3 bases and J by 2 bases, with 4 bases between the two germline ends. The chain's CDR3 is CATSRLQETQYF. The CDR3 nucleotides read TGTGCCACCAGCAGGCTTCAAGAGACCCAGTACTTC.

There are many counts of this clonotype. The gene calls are TRBV28 and TRBJ1-2; 8 nucleotides align to TRBD1. CDR1 is MDHEN and CDR2 is SYDVKM in the germline V gene. Trimming at V came to 3 bases and at J to 8 bases, leaving 8 bases not matched to a gene. The CDR3 extends over 14 amino acids. The CDR3: CASSLVTGAYGYTF. CDR3 in DNA: TGTGCCAGCAGTTTGGTGACAGGGGCTTACGGCTACACCTTC.

Many counts were recorded for this clonotype. The V and J genes are TRBV7-9 and TRBJ1-2; possibly TRBD1 for D (5 bases). The germline V gene has CDR1 SEHNR and CDR2 FQNEAQ (reference sequence). The CDR3 has 13 residues. Trimming removed 2 bases at V and 6 bases at J, with 10 bases between. The DNA for the CDR3 is TGTGCCAGCAGCTTATCGGGGGGGGATGGCTACACCTTC. Translating it yields CASSLSGGDGYTF. Full variable domain (remainder filled in from reference TRBV7-9 and TRBJ1-2): DTGVSQNPRHKITKRGQNVTFRCDPISEHNRLYWYRQTLGQGPEFLTYFQNEAQLEKSRLLSDRFSAERPKGSFSTLEIQRTEQGDSAMYLCASSLSGGDGYTFGSGTRLTVV.

The rearrangement uses TRBV20-1 and TRBJ2-3; a weak D match, TRBD1 (5 bases). This CDR3 has 13 residues. The germline V gene encodes CDR1 DFQATT and CDR2 SNEGSKA (reference sequence). The V gene lost 1 base and the J gene lost 1 base, with 6 bases spanning the gap. The CDR3, as DNA: TGCAGTGCTAGAGTAGGGGGCACAGATACGCAGTATTTT. It translates to CSARVGGTDTQYF.

This sequence joins TRBV2 and TRBJ1-1; D possibly corresponds to TRBD1 (5 bases). V dropped 5 bases and J dropped 1 base, with 8 bases sitting between them. Germline V lookup: CDR1 SNHLY, CDR2 FYNNEI. The CDR3 spans 13 residues. CDR3 region: CASSPQGNTEAFF. The CDR3 DNA reads as TGTGCCAGCAGTCCGCAGGGGAACACTGAAGCTTTCTTT.

This clonotype occurred many times. The V and J genes are TRBV7-3 and TRBJ2-3; TRBD2 aligns across 8 bases. CDR3 size: 14 residues. Germline CDR1 is SGHTA and CDR2 is FQGTGA. J was trimmed by 6 bases and V by 5 bases; bases with no gene match: 7. CDR3 sequence: CASSPGLAGDTQYF. In DNA form, the CDR3 reads TGTGCCAGCAGCCCCGGACTAGCCGGGGATACGCAGTATTTT.

This clonotype was detected many times. The V gene is TRBV20-1, the J gene TRBJ2-3; TRBD1 aligns across 7 bases. The CDR3 extends over 16 amino acids. The germline V gene encodes CDR1 DFQATT and CDR2 SNEGSKA (reference sequence). Germline trimming cut 7 bases from V and 0 bases from J; bases unmatched to any gene: 13. The CDR3 region is CSGSEGADPSTDTQYF. The CDR3 bases are TGCAGTGGTAGCGAGGGGGCAGATCCTAGCACAGATACGCAGTATTTT.

This clonotype occurred a few times. The chain joins TRBV30 to TRBJ2-5, with D possibly being TRBD1 (6 bases). V was clipped by 0 bases and J by 5 bases, with 10 bases between them. This CDR3 spans 13 amino acids. CDR1 and CDR2 (germline): GTSNPN, SVGIG (reference sequence). The CDR3 region is CAWSVLGAETQYF. Written as DNA, the CDR3 is TGTGCCTGGAGTGTACTGGGGGCGGAGACCCAGTACTTC.

The rearrangement links TRBV10-2 to TRBJ2-5, with D tentatively TRBD1 (6 bases). The germline gives CDR1 WSHSY, CDR2 SAAADI. The ends were cut back, 6 bases at V and 5 bases at J, with 16 bases in the middle. The CDR3 covers 14 residues. The chain's CDR3 is CASRGTGLGETQYF. The CDR3 nucleotides read TGCGCCAGCAGGGGAACAGGGCTAGGTGAGACCCAGTACTTC.

The genes are TRBV7-2 and TRBJ2-7; 10 nucleotides agree with TRBD2. The CDR3 has 14 residues. Germline V gives CDR1 SGHTA, CDR2 FQGNSA. V shed 7 bases and J 2 bases; nucleotides not matched to a gene: 5. CDR3 sequence (DNA): TGTGCCAGCACCCTGACTAGCGGGCCCTACGAGCAGTACTTC. This translates into CASTLTSGPYEQYF.

This clonotype was picked up many times. The junction departs from germline at one end; a sequencing error may be responsible. The chain joins TRBV20-1 to TRBJ2-7, with D perhaps TRBD2 (6 bases). The CDR3 has 12 amino acids. Germline assignment: CDR1 DFQATT and CDR2 SNEGSKA (reference sequence). Here the CDR3 DNA reads TGCAGTGCCAGAGGAGGGTCCTACGAGCAGTACTTC. It specifies CSARGGSYEQYF.

This clonotype was seen at least ten times. CDR3 nucleotides: TGTGCCAGCAGCTTAGTTAGTGGGCAAGAGACCCAGTACTTC. Its protein product is CASSLVSGQETQYF. The chain is built from TRBV7-2 and TRBJ2-5; D gene unclear. Trimming removed 1 base at V and 2 bases at J, with 8 bases between. This CDR3 spans 14 amino acids. Germline values: CDR1 SGHTA, CDR2 FQGNSA.

Remarks on this clonotype: A clone one base away is much larger, so this may be a read error. Here the CDR3 reads CASSHAGEGEKLFF. DNA for the CDR3: TGTGCCAGCAGTCATGCGGGGGAGGGGGAAAAACTGTTTTTT. The chain couples TRBV6-1 to TRBJ1-4, with D maybe TRBD1 (5 bases). V dropped 5 bases and J dropped 8 bases, with 15 bases sitting between them. CDR1 is MNHNS and CDR2 is SASEGT in the germline V gene. The CDR3 contains 14 residues.

The chain combines TRBV4-2 with TRBJ1-3; no clear D. Germline assignment: CDR1 LGHNA and CDR2 YNFKEQ. This CDR3 has 15 residues. V was clipped by 6 bases and J by 4 bases, with 16 bases between them. This CDR3 is CASRPPRGYGNTIYF. The CDR3 DNA reads as TGTGCCAGCAGACCACCGAGAGGTTACGGAAACACCATATATTTT.

This clonotype was observed at least ten times. V usage is TRBV7-3 and J usage is TRBJ2-5; D is perhaps TRBD2 (5 bases). V lost 4 bases and J lost 4, with 16 bases in between. CDR3 length: 15 residues. In germline, CDR1 is SGHTA, CDR2 FQGTGA. DNA of the CDR3: TGTGCCAGCAGCTCCCGGGCCGCGGCGGGAGAGACCCAGTACTTC. Its translation: CASSSRAAAGETQYF.

Ten or more counts support this clonotype. The rearrangement links TRBV2 to TRBJ1-3, with D unclear. This CDR3 is built from 13 residues. In germline, CDR1 is SNHLY, CDR2 FYNNEI. V was clipped by 6 bases and J by 5 bases, with 11 bases between them. The CDR3 bases are TGTGCCAGCAGAGCAGACGGAAGAAACACCATATATTTT. This sequence encodes CASRADGRNTIYF.

This clonotype was seen ten or more times. The chain has TRBV20-1 and TRBJ1-2; the D gene is possibly TRBD1 (5 bases). V was clipped by 4 bases and J by 4 bases, with 25 bases between them. CDR3 length: 17 residues. Germline lookup yields CDR1 DFQATT and CDR2 SNEGSKA (reference sequence). The CDR3 coding sequence is TGCAGTGCTACCCCCCTCCGGGACCCCCATGGGAGCTATGGCTACACCTTC. This encodes CSATPLRDPHGSYGYTF.

The chain recombines TRBV11-3 with TRBJ2-7; 8 bases are a match to TRBD1. The J segment lost 2 bases and the V segment lost 8 bases, leaving 2 bases of the junction unmatched. The CDR3 length is 12 residues. Germline V CDR1 and CDR2: SGHNT, YENEEA. DNA for the CDR3: TGTGCCAGCCGGACAGGGACCTACGAGCAGTACTTC. It specifies CASRTGTYEQYF.

This clonotype was counted a few times. The chain recombines TRBV27 with TRBJ2-2; 7 bases align to TRBD2. Germline V gives CDR1 MNHEY, CDR2 SMNVEV (reference sequence). The length of the CDR3 is 15 residues. Trimming removed 2 bases from V and 5 bases from J; junction bases left unmatched: 5. CDR3 nucleotides: TGTGCCAGCAGTTTAGTACTAGCGCGGACCGGGGAGCTGTTTTTT. Its translation: CASSLVLARTGELFF.

As concerns this clonotype: This may be a read error, as it is one base from a much larger clone. This sequence joins TRBV5-4 and TRBJ2-1; no clear D. This CDR3 is 13 amino acids long. Germline V gene sequence: CDR1 SGHNT, CDR2 YYREEE (reference sequence). Between the trimmed V and J ends, which lost 4 bases and 6 bases, there was a span of 11 bases. CDR3 region: CASSIQGANEQFF. Here the CDR3 DNA reads TGTGCCAGCAGCATCCAAGGCGCCAATGAGCAGTTCTTC.

This clonotype showed up many times. The chain has TRBV5-4 and TRBJ2-7, with 9 positions matching TRBD1. This CDR3 comprises 15 residues. In germline, CDR1 is SGHNT, CDR2 YYREEE (reference sequence). V shed 4 bases, J shed 0 bases, and the junction held 5 bases outside the gene matches. The chain's CDR3 is CASSPGTGLSYEQYF. CDR3 coding DNA: TGTGCCAGCAGCCCGGGGACAGGGCTCTCCTACGAGCAGTACTTC.

This clonotype was picked up many times. The chain couples TRBV11-2 to TRBJ2-1; a possible D gene is TRBD2 (5 bases). V was clipped by 2 bases and J by 2 bases, with 16 bases between them. CDR3 length: 17 amino acids. The germline CDR1 and CDR2 sequences are SGHAT and FQNNGV. The CDR3 DNA reads as TGTGCCAGCAGCTTAAATAGCGTAGGGTGGGCCTACAATGAGCAGTTCTTC. This sequence encodes CASSLNSVGWAYNEQFF.

This clonotype has ten or more counts. The chain joins TRBV10-2 to TRBJ1-5, with no clear D. The CDR3 is made up of 13 amino acids. The germline V and J ends were trimmed by 8 bases and 2 bases, with 10 bases remaining between them. The germline gives CDR1 WSHSY, CDR2 SAAADI. The CDR3 loop reads CASASERNQPQHF. For the CDR3, the DNA is TGCGCCAGCGCGAGTGAACGCAATCAGCCCCAGCATTTT.

The rearrangement links TRBV28 to TRBJ1-4; D is ambiguous. The germline V and J ends were trimmed by 5 bases and 7 bases, with 8 bases remaining between them. The CDR3 runs to 12 residues. Germline CDR1 and CDR2: MDHEN and SYDVKM. The DNA of the CDR3 is TGTGCCAGCAGTCTTAAAATTGAAAAACTGTTTTTT. Its translation is CASSLKIEKLFF.

In this sample, this clonotype turned up many times. This chain links TRBV15 with TRBJ2-5, with a possible D match to TRBD2 (5 bases). The V end was cut by 3 bases, the J end by 5 bases, with 10 bases between. There are 13 residues in the CDR3. In germline, CDR1 is LNHNV, CDR2 YYDKDF (reference sequence). The CDR3 nucleotides are TGTGCCACCAGCAGGGGTAGGGAGGAGACCCAGTACTTC. Protein sequence: CATSRGREETQYF.

Remarks on this clonotype: This CDR3 fails to terminate in the conserved phenylalanine or tryptophan, so it likely reflects a read error. The chain uses TRBV18 and TRBJ2-7; TRBD1 matches at 8 bases. Trimming took 4 bases from V and 5 from J; bases not matched to a gene: 13. Germline CDR1 KGHSH, CDR2 LQKENI. This CDR3 region has 16 residues. The CDR3 sequence is CASSRAQGAISDEQYC. CDR3 nucleotide sequence: TGTGCCAGCTCACGGGCCCAGGGGGCGATTTCCGACGAGCAGTACTGC.

This clonotype was observed a handful of times. A much larger clonotype is one base distant, so this may be a read error. The chain is built from TRBV19 and TRBJ1-3; tentatively, D is TRBD1 (6 bases). This CDR3 comprises 14 residues. Germline V gene data show CDR1 as LNHDA and CDR2 as SQIVND (reference sequence). Written as DNA, the CDR3 is TGTGCCAGTGGACGGACAGACTCTGGAGACACCATATATTTT. Protein sequence: CASGRTDSGDTIYF.

Turning to this clonotype: At one end, the junction sequence differs from germline, possibly due to a read error. This chain joins TRBV6-2 or TRBV6-3 and TRBJ2-7; D might be TRBD2 (5 bases). Germline CDR1 reads MNHEY; CDR2 reads SVGEGT. The CDR3 has 17 amino acids. CDR3 protein: CATRLPGLQDSSYEQYF. DNA of the CDR3: TGCGCCACCAGACTCCCTGGACTCCAGGATTCCTCCTACGAGCAGTACTTC.

Points on this clonotype: This may be a read error, as it is one base from a much larger clone. This sequence joins TRBV27 and TRBJ2-2, with unresolved D. The CDR3 sequence is 12 residues long. Germline V gives CDR1 MNHEY, CDR2 SMNVEV (reference sequence). CDR3 protein: CASSYNTEELFF. The CDR3 DNA reads as TGTGCCAGCAGTTATAACACCGAGGAGCTGTTTTTT.